This TCR beta chain was observed in a study of cytomegalovirus exposure and HLA in healthy donors. Study-level points and caveats: Reports described diagnosis of cytomegalovirus status by the classifier as highly specific and sensitive. The authors listed around 150 TCR beta chains as cytomegalovirus-associated.

The CDR3 is 17 residues long. V was trimmed by 0 bases and J by 1 base, leaving 17 bases between them. Germline-derived CDR1 and CDR2 are SGHRS and YFSETQ. Assay used: immunoSEQ multiplex PCR; TCRdb lists only in-frame clones, some missing. The table lists fewer than 120,000 clones, about 92% of them singletons. With regard to this clone: Its antigen is undetermined.

The sample taken for sequencing was PBMCs. The J gene is TRBJ2-7, the V gene TRBV5-1; a weak D match, TRBD2 (6 bases). The receptor's source is a woman between 18 and 30 years old in good health and CMV-seronegative. The CDR3 here is CASSLGVGTRGSYEQYF. CDR3 in DNA: TGCGCCAGCAGCTTGGGGGTAGGGACTCGCGGATCCTACGAGCAGTACTTC.